The rows below give T cell receptor beta chains drawn from one sample of a study of cytomegalovirus exposure and HLA in healthy donors. Sequencing was performed with immunoSEQ multiplex PCR; in TCRdb, only in-frame clones are kept and a portion is missing. The sample holds over 60,000 clones; 75% are singletons and the top ten take roughly 7.4%. The sample consisted of PBMCs. The receptor set was obtained from a woman aged 25 to 39 in good health and CMV-seropositive. Each CDR3 is given with its conserved first and last residue. D genes are given only for firm matches. Clone size is shown for a subset of rows, as once, few, many or a class of expanded clone.

abundance	v_gene	d_gene	j_gene	CDR3nt	CDR3aa
-	TRBV4-2	TRBD1	TRBJ1-2	TGTGCCAGCAGCCGGGACAGGGAGAATGGCTACACCTTC	CASSRDRENGYTF
few	TRBV4-3	-	TRBJ1-2	TGCGCCAGCAGCCAGTGGTCGCGCGACTATGGCTACACCTTC	CASSQWSRDYGYTF
-	TRBV2	-	TRBJ2-6	TGTGCCAGCAGGATACAGGCCGGGTTGGACGTCCTGACTTTC	CASRIQAGLDVLTF
-	TRBV11-2	-	TRBJ1-2	TGTGCCAGCAGCTTGGGTGGGGGGAACTATGGCTACACCTTC	CASSLGGGNYGYTF
-	TRBV2	TRBD2	TRBJ2-2	TGTGCCAGCAGTGGGAATAGCGGGAGTAGGGGCACCGGGGAGCTGTTTTTT	CASSGNSGSRGTGELFF
-	TRBV5-1	TRBD2	TRBJ2-1	TGCGCCAGCAGCTCCCTAGCGGCCTATGAGGAGCAGTTCTTC	CASSSLAAYEEQFF
few	TRBV7-5	-	TRBJ2-5	TGTGCCAGAAGCTTAGATAACCATGGTAGGGGGCCAGAGACCCAGTACTTC	CARSLDNHGRGPETQYF
-	TRBV28	-	TRBJ1-1	TGTGCCAGCACCCTCGGAGGGTTTAACACTGAAGCTTTCTTT	CASTLGGFNTEAFF
-	TRBV15	-	TRBJ1-5	TGTGCCACCAGCCTGGACAGAGGGCCCCAGCCCCAGCATTTT	CATSLDRGPQPQHF
few	TRBV7-9	TRBD1	TRBJ2-1	TGTGCCAGCAGCTTTAGCCGGGACAGAAGCTCCTACAATGAGCAGTTCTTC	CASSFSRDRSSYNEQFF
-	TRBV5-4	-	TRBJ2-2	TGTGCCAGCAGCATACAGGGAGCCGGGGAGCTGTTTTTT	CASSIQGAGELFF
-	TRBV6-5	TRBD1	TRBJ2-7	TGTGCCAGCAGTCCCGGGACAGCTTACGAGCAGTACTTC	CASSPGTAYEQYF
-	TRBV7-2	TRBD1	TRBJ1-4	TGTGCCAGCAGATTAGGGGGGACAGGAGGTGAAAAACTGTTTTTT	CASRLGGTGGEKLFF
-	TRBV25-1	-	TRBJ2-5	TGTGCCACCCGTCGGGACCAAGAGACCCAGTACTTC	CATRRDQETQYF
-	TRBV2	TRBD2	TRBJ2-1	TGTGCCAGCAGTGAATCCCGGGCTAGCGGGAGAGTGAAGTTCTTC	CASSESRASGRVKFF
-	TRBV10-3	TRBD1	TRBJ2-7	TGTGCCACCGTCGGGAATGGGACAGACTACGAGCAGTACTTC	CATVGNGTDYEQYF
-	TRBV6-1	TRBD2	TRBJ2-7	TGTGCCAGCAGTGAAATAGCGGGAGGCCAGAAGGTGGGGGAGCAGTACTTC	CASSEIAGGQKVGEQYF
-	TRBV5-6	TRBD2	TRBJ2-5	TGTGCCAGCAGCGAGGGCAGGGAGGGAGAGACCCAGTACTTC	CASSEGREGETQYF
-	TRBV7-8	TRBD2	TRBJ2-5	TGTGCCAGCATCCAGGGGACTAGCGGGAGCCAAGAGACCCAGTACTTC	CASIQGTSGSQETQYF
once	TRBV4-1	TRBD1	TRBJ1-1	TGCGCCAGCAGCCAAGATCCCCGGACAGGGAATTTGATTGAAGCTTTCTTT	CASSQDPRTGNLIEAFF
-	TRBV2	-	TRBJ2-7	TGTGCCAGCAGTGGGCAGGGGACCTACGAGCAGTACTTC	CASSGQGTYEQYF
once	TRBV29-1	TRBD2	TRBJ2-2	TGCAGCGTTGCGGACGGGAGGGGGGAGCTGTTTTTT	CSVADGRGELFF
-	TRBV29-1	TRBD2	TRBJ2-1	TGCAGCGTCCCACTAGCGGGCCTGAACAATGAGCAGTTCTTC	CSVPLAGLNNEQFF
few	TRBV6-6	TRBD1	TRBJ1-5	TGTGCCAGCAGGACAGGGAGCAATCAGCCCCAGCATTTT	CASRTGSNQPQHF
-	TRBV14	-	TRBJ1-2	TGTGCCAGCAGCCATCAAGTCCGGGGTGCACGCTACACCTTC	CASSHQVRGARYTF
-	TRBV4-1	TRBD1	TRBJ2-7	TGCGCCAGCAGCCAGCCGCGGACAGGGGGGCCCTACGAGCAGTACTTC	CASSQPRTGGPYEQYF
few	TRBV10-3	-	TRBJ1-5	TGTGCCATCAGTGAGTCCGATGGCCTCCAGCATTTT	CAISESDGLQHF
-	TRBV6-4	-	TRBJ2-2	TGTGCCAGCAGCGGGACTAACACCGGGGAGCTGTTTTTT	CASSGTNTGELFF
few	TRBV7-6	-	TRBJ2-7	TGTGCCAGCAGCCACGGTAGGGGGATCGAGCAGTACTTC	CASSHGRGIEQYF
-	TRBV7-9	TRBD2	TRBJ2-3	TGTGCCAGCAGCTTACCCAACACTAGCGGCTGGTCTAGCACAGATACGCAGTATTTT	CASSLPNTSGWSSTDTQYF
-	TRBV27	TRBD2	TRBJ2-7	TGTGCCAGCGGGAGTCAGCGGGAGCACGAGCAGTACTTC	CASGSQREHEQYF
few	TRBV6-5	TRBD1	TRBJ1-1	TGTGCCAGCAATTTTCGACAGGGGAGGGCTTTCTTT	CASNFRQGRAFF
-	TRBV28	TRBD1	TRBJ2-7	TGTGCCAGCAGAGAGGACAGGGGTAGTTTCTACGAGCAGTACTTC	CASREDRGSFYEQYF
-	TRBV28	-	TRBJ2-1	TGTGCCAGCAGTCCTCTAGCGAACTCCTACAATGAGCAGTTCTTC	CASSPLANSYNEQFF
-	TRBV6-6	-	TRBJ2-5	TGTGCCAGCAGTTACGTCACTCGAGGGACCCAGTACTTC	CASSYVTRGTQYF
-	TRBV5-1	-	TRBJ2-2	TGCGCCAGCAGCTTGGGAGTAGAGGCCGGGGAGCTGTTTTTT	CASSLGVEAGELFF
-	TRBV2	TRBD2	TRBJ2-5	TGTGCCAGTATTCCTAAAGGACTAGCGGGAGCAGAGACCCAGTACTTC	CASIPKGLAGAETQYF
-	TRBV5-1	-	TRBJ2-3	TGCGCCAGCAGCATCGGGGGACCTAGAGATACGCAGTATTTT	CASSIGGPRDTQYF
-	TRBV13	TRBD2	TRBJ2-2	TGTGCCAGCAGCTTATTACTAGCGGGAGGTCCCGGGGAGCTGTTTTTT	CASSLLLAGGPGELFF
-	TRBV2	TRBD1	TRBJ1-5	TGTGCCAGCAGTGAGGGACAGGGGGTTTCCCAGCCCCAGCATTTT	CASSEGQGVSQPQHF
-	TRBV5-1	TRBD2	TRBJ2-3	TGCGCCAGCGGGAGCGGGGCTAGCACAGATACGCAGTATTTT	CASGSGASTDTQYF
-	TRBV9	-	TRBJ2-1	TGTGCCAGCAGCGTAAGGGAGCGGGCCTACAATGAGCAGTTCTTC	CASSVRERAYNEQFF
-	TRBV2	TRBD1	TRBJ2-7	TGTGCCAGCTCGGGACAGTCCTACGAGCAGTACTTC	CASSGQSYEQYF
-	TRBV28	TRBD1	TRBJ1-4	TGTGCCAGCAGTTTGCCCGGGACAGGAAGTGAAAAACTGTTTTTT	CASSLPGTGSEKLFF
-	TRBV7-2	-	TRBJ2-2	TGTGCCAGCAGCTTAGTACTAGCACCCACCGGGGAGCTGTTTTTT	CASSLVLAPTGELFF
-	TRBV19	TRBD1	TRBJ1-5	TGTGCCAGTAGTATAGAACAGGGGGTACAGCCCCAGCATTTT	CASSIEQGVQPQHF
-	TRBV7-9	TRBD1	TRBJ2-7	TGTGCCAGCAGCCTCGGGACAGGTCCTTCCTACGAGCAGTACTTC	CASSLGTGPSYEQYF
-	TRBV15	TRBD2	TRBJ2-2	TGTGCCACCAGTTCTTACGGGAGGGGAAGCGGGGAGCTGTTTTTT	CATSSYGRGSGELFF
-	TRBV18	TRBD1	TRBJ2-7	TGTGCCAGCTCACCACGACAGGGCTACGAGCAGTACTTC	CASSPRQGYEQYF
few	TRBV27	-	TRBJ1-4	TGTGCCAGCAGGGGTCCCGGACAGTCATATGAAAAACTGTTTTTT	CASRGPGQSYEKLFF
-	TRBV5-1	TRBD2	TRBJ2-1	TGCGCCAGCACCTTAGAGGGTGGCACGGGAGGAAGGGGTGAGCAGTTCTTC	CASTLEGGTGGRGEQFF
few	TRBV7-6	TRBD1	TRBJ1-4	TGTGCCAGCAGCCTGGGACAGCCTAATGAAAAACTGTTTTTT	CASSLGQPNEKLFF
-	TRBV14	-	TRBJ2-7	TGTGCCAGCAGCCACCAATCCATACTAACTACTTCCTACGAGCAGTACTTC	CASSHQSILTTSYEQYF
-	TRBV7-9	TRBD1	TRBJ1-3	TGTGCCAGCAGCAATCCGGGACAGGGCTTTGGAAACACCATATATTTT	CASSNPGQGFGNTIYF
-	TRBV13	TRBD1	TRBJ2-7	TGTGCCAGCAGCTTAAAGGGGACAGGGGTAAACGAGCAGTACTTC	CASSLKGTGVNEQYF
-	TRBV7-9	-	TRBJ1-5	TGTGCCAGCAGCTACGGAGGGAATCAGCCCCAGCATTTT	CASSYGGNQPQHF
-	TRBV11-2	TRBD1	TRBJ1-3	TGTGCCAGCAGCTTAGAGTGGGCTCCGGGACAGCGGTGGGGAAACACCATATATTTT	CASSLEWAPGQRWGNTIYF
few	TRBV6-6	-	TRBJ1-1	TGTGCCAGCAGTTACGAGGGAACGGGTGAAGCTTTCTTT	CASSYEGTGEAFF
-	TRBV5-1	TRBD1	TRBJ1-3	TGCGCCAGCAGCGTCGGGACAGGGTCTGGAAACACCATATATTTT	CASSVGTGSGNTIYF